This is a list of T cell receptor beta chains from one sample in a study of PD-L1 blockade in urothelial cancer. Here immunoSEQ multiplex PCR was the method, and the copy in TCRdb shows in-frame clones only, minus some. The sample shows more than 30,000 clones, about 89% of them seen only once. Sequencing used PBMCs, obtained around atezolizumab (anti-PD-L1) treatment. Receptor source: an elderly man with urothelial cancer. Each CDR3 is given with its conserved first and last residue. A D gene is named only where the DNA matches it firmly. For some rows the clone size is stated as once, few or many, or as a class when expanded; others skip it.

TGTGCCAGCAGCAGGGGTACTGAAGCTTTCTTT CASSRGTEAFF NA TRBV25-1 NA TRBJ1-1
TGTGCCAGCAGTTCCGAGGGACAGGGTAACACTGAAGCTTTCTTT CASSSEGQGNTEAFF TRBD1 TRBV2 NA TRBJ1-1
TGTGCCAGCAGACTCAACAGGGGTGATAAGCAGTACTTC CASRLNRGDKQYF TRBD1 TRBV11-2 NA TRBJ2-7
TGCGCCAGCAGCCCCATTTTGCAAGAGACCCAGTACTTC CASSPILQETQYF NA TRBV4-1 NA TRBJ2-5
TGCGCCAGCAGCGCGGGACAGGGGACTGGGGCCAACGTCCTGACTTTC CASSAGQGTGANVLTF TRBD1 TRBV5-1 NA TRBJ2-6
TGTGCCAGCAGCTTAGCCTCGGGAGGGAGTCAGCCCCAGCATTTT CASSLASGGSQPQHF NA TRBV7-2 NA TRBJ1-5
TGTGCCAGCAGCTTACCCCGCGGACAGGGGAGGAATGAAAAACTGTTTTTT CASSLPRGQGRNEKLFF TRBD1 TRBV7-8 NA TRBJ1-4
TGTGCCGGATCCTACAGCTACAATGAGCAGTTCTTC CAGSYSYNEQFF NA TRBV2 once TRBJ2-1
TGTGCCAGCAGCTTTACAGGGCCCCGGCGGACCGGGGAGCTGTTTTTT CASSFTGPRRTGELFF NA TRBV7-9 NA TRBJ2-2
TGTGCCAGCAGCTCCGGGGTGGGAACTGAAGCTTTCTTT CASSSGVGTEAFF NA TRBV7-2 NA TRBJ1-1
TGTGCCATCAGTGAGTCGAGGCTAGCGAACACCGGGGAGCTGTTTTTT CAISESRLANTGELFF NA TRBV10-3 NA TRBJ2-2
TGTGCCAGCGGGCTCCTGGGCTCTGGAAACACCATATATTTT CASGLLGSGNTIYF NA TRBV6-5 few TRBJ1-3
TGTGCCAGCACGTCGTTAGGAAACACCATATATTTT CASTSLGNTIYF NA TRBV2 NA TRBJ1-3
TGTGCCAGCAGCAAAGCGGGACTCACAGATACGCAGTATTTT CASSKAGLTDTQYF TRBD2 TRBV11-2 NA TRBJ2-3
TGTGCCAGCAGGCCTCCGTTGGTAAGGGGAGGGTCAGATACGCAGTATTTT CASRPPLVRGGSDTQYF TRBD2 TRBV28 NA TRBJ2-3
TGTGCCAGCAGCCCTAGAGGGAGCGGGAGATTATACGAGCAGTACTTC CASSPRGSGRLYEQYF NA TRBV21-1 NA TRBJ2-7
TGTGCCTGCTCACTCCTGGGACAGGGATTCTACGAGCAGTACTTC CACSLLGQGFYEQYF TRBD1 TRBV30 NA TRBJ2-7
TGTGCCAGCAGCTATAGCGGGAGTATCACCAATGAGCAGTTCTTC CASSYSGSITNEQFF TRBD2 TRBV7-2 few TRBJ2-1
TGCGCCAGCAACTATGGACAGGGGCGAGGTATGGACAAAAACATTCAGTACTTC CASNYGQGRGMDKNIQYF TRBD1 TRBV10-1 NA TRBJ2-4
TGTGCCAGCAGTCCTCGGGGACAGGCGGACTCTCGTTTATATGGCTACACCTTC CASSPRGQADSRLYGYTF TRBD1 TRBV27 NA TRBJ1-2
TGTGCCAGCAGCCGAGGACAGGGGAGCTATGGCTACACCTTC CASSRGQGSYGYTF TRBD1 TRBV27 NA TRBJ1-2
TGTGCCAGCAGCTTGGACAGGGTAAACACTGAAGCTTTCTTT CASSLDRVNTEAFF NA TRBV5-4 NA TRBJ1-1
TGTGCCAGTTCCCTGCGAGGGGGCGGGAGGACAGCTAATGAAAAACTGTTTTTT CASSLRGGGRTANEKLFF TRBD1 TRBV19 NA TRBJ1-4
TGTGCCAGCAGCCAGTCCGGGACAGGGGGTTTCGAGACCCAGTACTTC CASSQSGTGGFETQYF TRBD1 TRBV7-8 once TRBJ2-5
TGTGCCATCCGGACAGGCTACGAGCAGTACTTC CAIRTGYEQYF TRBD1 TRBV10-3 NA TRBJ2-7
TGTGCCAGCAGCCCTCGCAGGGGCGGCCTTACCTACGAGCAGTACTTC CASSPRRGGLTYEQYF NA TRBV9 NA TRBJ2-7
TGTGCCAGCAGAGATAACTTTAACACTGAAGCTTTCTTT CASRDNFNTEAFF NA TRBV6-6 NA TRBJ1-1
TGTGCCAGCAGCCGGGGGATGACGGAGACCCAGTACTTC CASSRGMTETQYF NA TRBV7-2 NA TRBJ2-5
TGCGCCAGCAGCGTATCCGGAGACAGTGGTGAAAAACTGTTTTTT CASSVSGDSGEKLFF NA TRBV5-1 NA TRBJ1-4
TGTGCCAGTAGTATACAGGGGGGACCTCTTGGCTACACCTTC CASSIQGGPLGYTF TRBD1 TRBV19 NA TRBJ1-2
TGTGCCAGCAGCTTAGAGGGAAAACCTGGAAACACCATATATTTT CASSLEGKPGNTIYF NA TRBV5-6 NA TRBJ1-3
TGTGCCTGGAGATTGACAGGGGCGAGCAATCAGCCCCAGCATTTT CAWRLTGASNQPQHF TRBD1 TRBV30 NA TRBJ1-5
TGTGCCAGCCAGCGGGAGGGCCTGGACGAGCAGTACTTC CASQREGLDEQYF TRBD2 TRBV2 NA TRBJ2-7
TGTGCCAGCAGCGCTATCGGGATGAACACTGAAGCTTTCTTT CASSAIGMNTEAFF NA TRBV7-2 NA TRBJ1-1
TGTGCCAGCAGTGTAGGTCGGACATATAATGAAAAACTGTTTTTT CASSVGRTYNEKLFF NA TRBV2 NA TRBJ1-4
TGTGCCAGCAGTTCCCTGACTAGCGGGAACGATGAGCAGTACTTC CASSSLTSGNDEQYF TRBD2 TRBV6-5 NA TRBJ2-7
TGTGCCAGCAGCCAAGGACTAGCGAGAACCTACGAGCAGTACTTC CASSQGLARTYEQYF TRBD2 TRBV14 NA TRBJ2-7
TGTGCCAGCAGTCGTGGACTAGCGGGAGCACGGTGGGAGACCCAGTACTTC CASSRGLAGARWETQYF TRBD2 TRBV27 NA TRBJ2-5
TGTGCCAGCAGTTTCTGGAAGGGGCAGGGGAATGTGAAGCTGTTTTTT CASSFWKGQGNVKLFF NA TRBV27 NA TRBJ2-2
TGTGCCAGTAGTTCTCTAGCGGGGCATGGGCAGTACTTC CASSSLAGHGQYF TRBD2 TRBV19 medium-sized TRBJ2-7
TGTGCCAGCAGCTTAGCTGGAGGGATTTATGGCTACACCTTC CASSLAGGIYGYTF NA TRBV7-9 NA TRBJ1-2
TGTGCCAGCAGTTTCGCCACTAGCGATGGCACAGATACGCAGTATTTT CASSFATSDGTDTQYF TRBD2 TRBV27 NA TRBJ2-3
TGTGCCAGTAGTATCTGGGGGGTCGGCGGGGAGACCCAGTACTTC CASSIWGVGGETQYF NA TRBV19 few TRBJ2-5
TGTGCCAGCAGCGCGGGACGGAACAATCAGCCCCAGCATTTT CASSAGRNNQPQHF NA TRBV6-1 NA TRBJ1-5
TGTGCCAGCTCACCGATGTCAGCGGGAGTAGGCCGTTTCGAGCAGTACTTC CASSPMSAGVGRFEQYF TRBD2 TRBV18 NA TRBJ2-7
TGTGCCAGCTCACCCCCCCTGGTCGGGGATAAGGGCTACACCTTC CASSPPLVGDKGYTF NA TRBV18 NA TRBJ1-2
TGTGCCAGCAGCTTAGCGGCGGCTAATGAAAAACTGTTTTTT CASSLAAANEKLFF NA TRBV7-9 NA TRBJ1-4
TGCGCCAGCAGCCCCCAAATTGGCAACTCCTACGAGCAGTACTTC CASSPQIGNSYEQYF NA TRBV4-3 NA TRBJ2-7
TGCGCCAGCAGCTTGGGACCGGGACAGGGGTCAAACATTCAGTACTTC CASSLGPGQGSNIQYF TRBD1 TRBV5-1 NA TRBJ2-4
TGTGCCAGCAGCCCCCAAACTAGCGGGAGCTATGAGCAGTTCTTC CASSPQTSGSYEQFF TRBD2 TRBV5-4 NA TRBJ2-1
TGTGCCAGCAGAAGAGGGAGTGGGGAGCAGTACTTC CASRRGSGEQYF NA TRBV2 NA TRBJ2-7
TGTGCCAGCACCCCTAGCACTTGGAAAGACGAGCAGTACTTC CASTPSTWKDEQYF NA TRBV2 NA TRBJ2-7
TGCGCCAGCAGCTGGCCTAGCGGGAGGCCCCCCCCCGGGGAGCTGTTTTTT CASSWPSGRPPPGELFF TRBD2 TRBV5-1 NA TRBJ2-2
TGTGCCAGCACCTTCGGAGACAGGGGAAAGCAGTTCTTC CASTFGDRGKQFF TRBD1 TRBV28 NA TRBJ2-1
TGTGCCACAGAGGAGTTTGGCTACACCTTC CATEEFGYTF NA TRBV9 NA TRBJ1-2
TGTGCCAGTAATATGCGGGACAGAAGACTCTATGGCTACACCTTC CASNMRDRRLYGYTF TRBD1 TRBV19 NA TRBJ1-2
TGTGCCAGCAGCCGATACCAGCGTGCTAGCGGGAGTTGGGGCGAGCAGTACTTC CASSRYQRASGSWGEQYF TRBD2 TRBV4-2 NA TRBJ2-7
TGTGCCAGCTCAGGACAGGGTGCAAGCAATCAGCCCCAGCATTTT CASSGQGASNQPQHF TRBD1 TRBV18 once TRBJ1-5
TGTGCCAGCAGCTTGGACCCGGGGGGGCAGTTCTTC CASSLDPGGQFF TRBD2 TRBV5-4 NA TRBJ2-1